The sequence of this T cell receptor beta chain was determined in a study of graft-versus-host responses after intestinal transplantation. The repertoire was sequenced with immunoSEQ multiplex PCR; TCRdb's copy has only in-frame clones and lacks some. The table shows tens of thousands of clones, with roughly 92% occurring only once. The material was bone marrow, obtained roughly 110 weeks after intestinal transplantation. The clonotype was recovered from a human patient who received an intestinal transplant, so some T cells may come from the graft donor.

CDR3 in amino acids: CASSLSTQQETQYF. The CDR3 DNA reads as TGCGCCAGCAGCTTATCGACCCAGCAAGAGACCCAGTACTTC. V gene TRBV5-1 combines with J gene TRBJ2-5; D not certain. Trimming cost V 2 bases and J 2 bases, with 10 bases left between them. From germline, CDR1 is SGHRS and CDR2 YFSETQ. This CDR3 comprises 14 residues. The full variable domain, its missing parts supplied by reference TRBV5-1 and TRBJ2-5, is KAGVTQTPRYLIKTRGQQVTLSCSPISGHRSVSWYQQTPGQGLQFLFEYFSETQRNKGNFPGRFSGRQFSNSRSEMNVSTLELGDSALYLCASSLSTQQETQYFGPGTRLLVL.